Listed below are T cell receptor beta chains from one sample, sequenced in a study of blood T cell repertoires in COVID-19. Produced via immunoSEQ multiplex PCR; TCRdb's table is partial and in-frame only. The data hold some 160,000 clones, with around 83% observed a single time. What was sequenced was peripheral blood. These receptors were taken from a man in his 70s who had recovered from COVID-19. Each CDR3 is given with its conserved first and last residue. Each record gives: V gene, clone size, D gene, J gene, CDR3 DNA, CDR3 protein. A D gene is named only where the DNA matches it firmly. Not all rows give a size; the values are once, few, many and, for expanded clones, a class.

v_gene: TRBV5-4
abundance: NA
d_gene: TRBD2
j_gene: TRBJ2-3
CDR3nt: TGTGCCAGCAGCTTGGATGGACTAGCGGGAGGCACAGATACGCAGTATTTT
CDR3aa: CASSLDGLAGGTDTQYF

v_gene: TRBV10-1
abundance: NA
d_gene: TRBD2
j_gene: TRBJ2-1
CDR3nt: TGCGCCAGCAGTAACTTCGAGGGAGCGGGAGGGACTAATGAGCAGTTCTTC
CDR3aa: CASSNFEGAGGTNEQFF

v_gene: TRBV10-1
abundance: NA
d_gene: TRBD1
j_gene: TRBJ1-1
CDR3nt: TGCGCCAGCAGCTCCGGGACAGGGGGACATACTGAAGCTTTCTTT
CDR3aa: CASSSGTGGHTEAFF

v_gene: TRBV5-1
abundance: large
d_gene: NA
j_gene: TRBJ2-7
CDR3nt: TGCGCCAGCAGCTTGGATGGGGCTCCCTTAGCCGGGGGGCAGTACTTC
CDR3aa: CASSLDGAPLAGGQYF

v_gene: TRBV5-1
abundance: once
d_gene: NA
j_gene: TRBJ2-3
CDR3nt: TGCGCCAGCAGCTTGGATCCAGCGGGCCTTGGAGATACGCAGTATTTT
CDR3aa: CASSLDPAGLGDTQYF

v_gene: TRBV5-1
abundance: NA
d_gene: NA
j_gene: TRBJ1-1
CDR3nt: TGCGCCAGCAGCTCCGGACAGAGGAACACTGAAGCTTTCTTT
CDR3aa: CASSSGQRNTEAFF

v_gene: TRBV10-1
abundance: few
d_gene: TRBD1
j_gene: TRBJ2-7
CDR3nt: TGCGCCAGCAGTACAAGAGGGACAGGCGACGAGCAGTACTTC
CDR3aa: CASSTRGTGDEQYF

v_gene: TRBV19
abundance: NA
d_gene: NA
j_gene: TRBJ1-3
CDR3nt: TGTGCCAGTAGTATCTCGACAGTCTCTGGAAACACCATATATTTT
CDR3aa: CASSISTVSGNTIYF

v_gene: TRBV18
abundance: NA
d_gene: NA
j_gene: TRBJ1-1
CDR3nt: TGTGCCAGCTCACTGGACAGGAACACTGAAGCTTTCTTT
CDR3aa: CASSLDRNTEAFF

v_gene: TRBV19
abundance: NA
d_gene: TRBD1
j_gene: TRBJ2-5
CDR3nt: TGTGCCAGTAGTCGGACAGGGACTGGAGAGACCCAGTACTTC
CDR3aa: CASSRTGTGETQYF

v_gene: TRBV30
abundance: NA
d_gene: NA
j_gene: TRBJ1-5
CDR3nt: TGTGCCTGGAGATCAGGGGTCAATCAGCCCCAGCATTTT
CDR3aa: CAWRSGVNQPQHF